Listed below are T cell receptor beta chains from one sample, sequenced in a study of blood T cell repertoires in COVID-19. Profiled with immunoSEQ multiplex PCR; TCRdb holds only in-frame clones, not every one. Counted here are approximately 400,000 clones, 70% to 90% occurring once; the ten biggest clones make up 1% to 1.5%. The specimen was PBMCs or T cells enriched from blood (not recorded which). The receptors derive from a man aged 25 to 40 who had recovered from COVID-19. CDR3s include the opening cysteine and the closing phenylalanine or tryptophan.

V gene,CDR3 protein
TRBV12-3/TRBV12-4,CASRRDAGGKLFF
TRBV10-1,CASSPGQGGTEAFF
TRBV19,CASQYRGIGYNEQFF
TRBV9,CASSVGGDTGGTEAFF
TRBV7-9,CASSFGQGEKLFF
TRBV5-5,CASSPSGTDGHEQYF
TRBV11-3,CASSLGLNSPLHF
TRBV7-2,CASSHDGRTEAFF
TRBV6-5,CASSYGGTGRGALHF
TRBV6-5,CASSYFTGGEDEQYF
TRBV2,CASSDLAGGVYEQYF
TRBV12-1,CASSLARGGTGKEKLFF
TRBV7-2,CASSLYIGEANYGYTF
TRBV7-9,CASSALRAMDEKLFF
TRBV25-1,CASSATTGRRRGTDTQYF
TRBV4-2,CASSQVSGGGRRPYEQYF
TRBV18,CASSPGGQLNQPQHF
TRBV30,CAWSFTWSEQFF
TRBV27,CASSLLTPRDRANSPLHF
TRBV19,CASTPRSLHGYTF
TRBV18,CASSPPIAGGRNEQFF
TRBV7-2,CASSPVWGGVHNEQFF
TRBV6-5,CASSGHKNTEAFF
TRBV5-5,CASSLGGLNTEAFF
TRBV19,CASTAGPLRTLRGGYTF
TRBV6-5,CASSLGQAQPQHF
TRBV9,CASSVGGGGNYNEQFF
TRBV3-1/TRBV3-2,CASSQDLSGNTIYF
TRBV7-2,CASSHGQGAYGYTF
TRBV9,CASSGRDYEQYF
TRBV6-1,CASSAGVMNTEAFF
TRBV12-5,CASGPGLAGEGELFF
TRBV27,CASSLNSGELFF
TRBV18,CASSPTSGTGGYEQYF
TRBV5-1,CASREGGFREKLFF
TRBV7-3,CASSPGQPNSPLHF